These 22 T cell receptor beta chains share one sample of origin, sequenced in a study of T cells in localized non-small cell lung cancer. TCRdb keeps only in-frame clones here, not all; method: immunoSEQ multiplex PCR. The sample carries some 50,000 clones, about 88% recorded once. The sequences come from PBMCs, collected before any cancer treatment. The origin of the receptors is a female donor with stage II lung adenocarcinoma.

The genes are TRBV5-1 and TRBJ2-3, with D unclear. Germline lookup yields CDR1 SGHRS and CDR2 YFSETQ. V was shortened by 3 bases and J by 0 bases, with 11 bases between the two germline ends. This CDR3 region has 15 residues. This CDR3 reads CASSSAGKSTDTQYF. DNA of the CDR3: TGCGCCAGCAGCTCGGCAGGAAAAAGCACAGATACGCAGTATTTT.

The V gene is TRBV5-1, the J gene TRBJ2-5; TRBD2 agrees at 7 bases. The end of the DNA fits TRBJ2-7 better, so the J call may be wrong. This CDR3 spans 14 amino acids. Germline V gene data show CDR1 as SGHRS and CDR2 as YFSETQ. This chain's CDR3 is CASSLTGGTYEQYF. The CDR3 DNA reads as TGCGCCAGCAGCTTGACCGGGGGGACCTACGAGCAGTACTTC.

V is TRBV5-1 and J is TRBJ2-5; the match to TRBD2 covers 8 bases. CDR3 length: 13 residues. Trimming cost V 5 bases and J 5 bases; bases outside gene matches: 5. Per the germline V gene, CDR1 is SGHRS and CDR2 is YFSETQ. CDR3 loop: CASSVIAGETQYF. Written as DNA, the CDR3 is TGCGCCAGCAGTGTGATAGCGGGGGAGACCCAGTACTTC.

This clone was observed a few times. The chain uses TRBV5-1 and TRBJ1-1; D call uncertain. CDR1 is SGHRS, CDR2 YFSETQ, per germline. The CDR3 contains 12 residues. Trimming removed 4 bases from V and 7 bases from J, with 11 bases in between. The CDR3 DNA is TGCGCCAGCAGCGTCGCGGTAGGTGAAGCTTTCTTT. It translates to CASSVAVGEAFF. The full variable domain, rest sourced from reference TRBV5-1 and TRBJ1-1, is KAGVTQTPRYLIKTRGQQVTLSCSPISGHRSVSWYQQTPGQGLQFLFEYFSETQRNKGNFPGRFSGRQFSNSRSEMNVSTLELGDSALYLCASSVAVGEAFFGQGTRLTVV.

The chain uses TRBV7-2 and TRBJ2-3; D may be TRBD2 (6 bases). Germline V gene lookup returns CDR1 SGHTA and CDR2 FQGNSA. CDR3 length: 15 residues. The V and J ends lost 4 bases and 3 bases respectively, with 14 bases between them. CDR3 amino acids: CASSSGLAQTDTQYF. The CDR3 DNA follows: TGTGCCAGCAGCTCGGGGCTAGCGCAAACAGATACGCAGTATTTT. Complete variable domain (other parts from reference TRBV7-2 and TRBJ2-3): GAGVSQSPSNKVTEKGKDVELRCDPISGHTALYWYRQSLGQGLEFLIYFQGNSAPDKSGLPSDRFSAERTGGSVSTLTIQRTQQEDSAVYLCASSSGLAQTDTQYFGPGTRLTVL.

The V and J genes are TRBV15 and TRBJ1-5, with D perhaps matching TRBD1 (6 bases). This CDR3 is built from 15 residues. Per germline, CDR1 LNHNV and CDR2 YYDKDF (reference sequence). V was pared by 5 bases and J by 4 bases, with 15 bases between. The CDR3 bases are TGTGCCACCAGCGCTCGGGGGGCTGGGAATCAGCCCCAGCATTTT. Translation: CATSARGAGNQPQHF. Looking up the rest from reference TRBV15 and TRBJ1-5 gives the full variable domain: DAMVIQNPRYQVTQFGKPVTLSCSQTLNHNVMYWYQQKSSQAPKLLFHYYDKDFNNEADTPDNFQSRRPNTSFCFLDIRSPGLGDTAMYLCATSARGAGNQPQHFGDGTRLSIL.

This clone was seen more than once but under ten times. This rearrangement joins TRBV7-9 to TRBJ1-2; no definite D call. From germline, CDR1 is SEHNR and CDR2 FQNEAQ (reference sequence). The CDR3 sequence is 12 residues long. Trimming shortened V by 11 bases and J by 5 bases, and 15 bases separated the two germline ends. CDR3 DNA: TGTGCCGTCGTGGTAGAGGCGTATGGCTACACCTTC. This translates into CAVVVEAYGYTF.

The rearrangement links TRBV19 to TRBJ2-7; no clear D gene. The CDR3 consists of 14 residues. The germline V and J ends were trimmed by 3 bases and 2 bases, with 11 bases remaining between them. Germline V gene data show CDR1 as LNHDA and CDR2 as SQIVND (reference sequence). The CDR3 nucleotides are TGTGCCAGTAGTATTCCAGGAACAGCCTACGAGCAGTACTTC. Its translation: CASSIPGTAYEQYF.

The J gene is TRBJ1-1, the V gene TRBV19; D is unclear. The germline V gene encodes CDR1 LNHDA and CDR2 SQIVND (reference sequence). The CDR3 extends over 13 amino acids. Trimming took off 2 bases at V and 3 bases at J, with 7 bases between the two ends. CDR3 amino acids: CASSIWGDTEAFF. The CDR3, as DNA: TGTGCCAGTAGTATATGGGGAGACACTGAAGCTTTCTTT.

CDR3 sequence (DNA): TGTGCCAGCAGCATCGGGCAGGGGGAGGGGAACACTGAAGCTTTCTTT. Translation: CASSIGQGEGNTEAFF. The chain couples TRBV11-2 to TRBJ1-1, with 7 bases fitting TRBD1. This CDR3 is built from 16 residues. V lost 5 bases and J lost 1; bases outside the gene matches: 10. Germline CDR1 SGHAT, CDR2 FQNNGV.

This clone was seen just once. The chain employs TRBV5-1 and TRBJ2-2; D may correspond to TRBD1 or TRBD2 (6 bases each). Trimming left V 4 bases short and J 5 bases short, with 15 bases between. Germline values: CDR1 SGHRS, CDR2 YFSETQ. This CDR3 contains 15 residues. CDR3 in amino acids: CASSRGADPTGELFF. CDR3 DNA sequence: TGCGCCAGCAGCAGGGGGGCGGACCCAACCGGGGAGCTGTTTTTT.

The chain joins TRBV5-6 to TRBJ2-5; 7 bases map to TRBD1. The germline V gene encodes CDR1 SGHDT and CDR2 YYEEEE. There are 14 residues in the CDR3. Trimming removed 4 bases from V and 5 bases from J; junction bases left unmatched: 8. The DNA for the CDR3 is TGTGCCAGCAGCGGACAGGACACTGGGGAGACCCAGTACTTC. This encodes CASSGQDTGETQYF.

This chain connects TRBV19 to TRBJ1-5; possibly TRBD1 for D (5 bases). Deletions cut 2 bases from V and 6 bases from J, with 14 bases between. The CDR3 spans 15 residues. Germline assignment: CDR1 LNHDA and CDR2 SQIVND (reference sequence). As DNA, the CDR3 is TGTGCCAGTAGTATATTCGGGGGAGGGCGTCAGCCCCAGCATTTT. Translated: CASSIFGGGRQPQHF.

The chain recombines TRBV18 with TRBJ1-1; the match to TRBD1 covers 9 bases. The V gene end was trimmed by 2 bases and the J gene end by 4 bases; junction bases not matched to a gene: 5. The CDR3 has 15 residues. CDR1 is KGHSH and CDR2 is LQKENI in the germline V gene. CDR3 region: CASSPKTGGSTEAFF. In DNA form, the CDR3 reads TGTGCCAGCTCACCAAAGACAGGGGGATCCACTGAAGCTTTCTTT.

A single count supports this clone. The V call is TRBV7-9, the J call TRBJ2-7; D may match TRBD1 or TRBD2 (5 bases each). This CDR3 is 16 amino acids long. Per the germline V gene, CDR1 is SEHNR and CDR2 is FQNEAQ (reference sequence). Trimming left V 5 bases short and J 6 bases short, with 23 bases between. The CDR3 loop is CASSTGLQGSYSEQYF. The CDR3 DNA sequence: TGTGCCAGCAGCACAGGACTTCAGGGTAGTTATTCCGAGCAGTACTTC.

DNA of the CDR3: TGTGCCAGCAGCGTAGTCGTACCCAACACTGAAGCTTTCTTT. Its translation: CASSVVVPNTEAFF. This chain links TRBV9 with TRBJ1-1; D unresolved. This CDR3 is built from 14 residues. Looked up from germline, CDR1 is SGDLS and CDR2 is YYNGEE. The ends were cut back, 0 bases at V and 2 bases at J, with 8 bases in the middle.

CDR3: CASSADRGNRGTEAFF. Written as DNA, the CDR3 is TGTGCCAGCAGTGCCGACAGGGGGAATCGAGGAACTGAAGCTTTCTTT. This chain connects TRBV9 to TRBJ1-1; 9 bases are shared with TRBD1. The CDR3 sequence is 16 residues long. CDR1 is SGDLS, CDR2 YYNGEE, per germline. The ends lost 5 bases at V and 5 bases at J; junction bases unmatched: 13.

This chain uses TRBV5-1 with TRBJ2-1; TRBD2 matches at 9 bases. This CDR3 region has 15 residues. Germline trimming cut 0 bases from V and 6 bases from J; bases unmatched to any gene: 4. Germline CDR1 is SGHRS and CDR2 is YFSETQ. The CDR3 DNA follows: TGCGCCAGCAGCTTGGGCGGGGGGGCAAGCAATGAGCAGTTCTTC. As protein: CASSLGGGASNEQFF.

This clone came up a few times. The genes are TRBV6-5 and TRBJ1-4; 8 nucleotides align to TRBD1. The CDR3 runs to 12 residues. The V segment lost 6 bases and the J segment 17 bases; nucleotides outside the gene matches: 11. The germline CDR1 and CDR2 sequences are MNHEY and SVGAGI. CDR3 residues: CASSTSGGERFF. The CDR3 nucleotides read TGTGCCAGCAGCACTTCAGGGGGCGAGCGATTTTTT.

The V gene is TRBV5-1, the J gene TRBJ2-7; 8 bases match TRBD1. J lost 3 bases, V lost 3 bases, and 5 bases had no gene match. The CDR3 extends over 14 amino acids. CDR1 SGHRS and CDR2 YFSETQ come from the germline V gene. CDR3 DNA: TGCGCCAGCAGCTCCGGGACAGGAGACTACGAGCAGTACTTC. Amino acid sequence: CASSSGTGDYEQYF.

This sequence joins TRBV30 and TRBJ2-2, with 11 bases lining up with TRBD1. The CDR3 length is 15 residues. The germline V gene has CDR1 GTSNPN and CDR2 SVGIG (reference sequence). V trimming: 3 bases; J trimming: 7 bases; junction bases outside the gene matches: 7. CDR3 loop: CAWRKGQGEIGELFF. CDR3 sequence (DNA): TGTGCCTGGAGAAAGGGACAGGGGGAAATCGGGGAGCTGTTTTTT. Filled out from reference TRBV30 and TRBJ2-2, the complete variable domain reads SQTIHQWPATLVQPVGSPLSLECTVEGTSNPNLYWYRQAAGRGLQLLFYSVGIGQISSEVPQNLSASRPQDRQFILSSKKLLLSDSGFYLCAWRKGQGEIGELFFGEGSRLTVL.

The chain is built from TRBV27 and TRBJ1-5; TRBD1 matches at 8 bases. V gave up 6 bases and J gave up 5 bases; unmatched junction bases: 9. The CDR3 consists of 15 residues. The germline gives CDR1 MNHEY, CDR2 SMNVEV (reference sequence). The CDR3 nucleotides read TGTGCCAGCAGACTGACAGGGGAGGTGGATCAGCCCCAGCATTTT. Its protein is CASRLTGEVDQPQHF.